This T cell receptor beta chain was identified in a study of CD8+CD57+ T cells in acquired aplastic anemia. Study-wide background: On average, sorted CD4+ and CD8+ cells gave 3.2 ug of DNA. Whole-study findings and limits: With respect to CD8+ Simpson's diversity, patients and controls did not differ significantly.

The TCR beta profiling, which covered VDJ combination and CDR3 sequence, was carried out using genomic DNA as the template. MiXCR was run by TCRdb on the reads, yielding one entry per CDR3 protein. The data contain about 400,000 distinct CDR3 sequences, 60% to 80% of them seen just once; the ten biggest clones take up approximately 3.9%. This clonotype was found once. Its antigen is unknown. One junction end does not reproduce the germline sequence, and a read error may be involved. The germline V gene has CDR1 DFQATT and CDR2 SNEGSKA (reference sequence). The CDR3 is made up of 13 amino acids. The sequence was obtained from a human donor in good health, serving as a control. The sample was sorted CD4+, CD8+, or CD8+CD57+ T cells (not recorded which) from PBMCs. This chain uses TRBV20-1 with TRBJ2-7; 14 bases match TRBD2. The CDR3: CSMTSGGATEQHF. The CDR3 nucleotides are TGCAGTATGACTAGCGGGGGGGCCACCGAGCAGCACTTC.